The entry below gives a single T cell receptor beta chain sequence along with its context. Indicated time point: blood 4 weeks post-SBRT, at nephrectomy. Treatment in this sample: 15 Gy SBRT to primary tumor, nephrectomy 4 weeks later. The data were taken from a study of radiation and T cells in renal cell carcinoma. Looked up from germline, CDR1 is SGDLS and CDR2 is YYNGEE. This CDR3 spans 24 amino acids. V was shortened by 3 bases and J by 0 bases, with 34 bases between the two germline ends. Profiled with immunoSEQ multiplex PCR; TCRdb holds only in-frame clones, not every one. Of around 170,000 clones in the sample, about 87% were seen once.

Specimen: blood, collected from a patient whose treatment included radiotherapy and nephrectomy. The V gene is TRBV9, the J gene TRBJ2-6; D possibly uses TRBD1 or TRBD2 (5 bases each). The TCR comes from a woman aged 45-59 years with renal cell carcinoma. This CDR3 is CASSGALGVPVQDQGGSGANVLTF. The CDR3 DNA reads TGTGCCAGCAGCGGGGCTCTGGGGGTTCCAGTTCAGGACCAAGGAGGCTCTGGGGCCAACGTCCTGACTTTC. The entire variable domain, with the rest obtained from reference TRBV9 and TRBJ2-6, is as follows: DSGVTQTPKHLITATGQRVTLRCSPRSGDLSVYWYQQSLDQGLQFLIQYYNGEERAKGNILERFSAQQFPDLHSELNLSSLELGDSALYFCASSGALGVPVQDQGGSGANVLTFGAGSRLTVL.